The present TCR beta chain was sequenced within a study of identical twins. A universal primer site came from template switching; cDNA carried unique molecular identifiers. TCRdb re-called the 5' RACE reads through MiXCR, storing one row per CDR3 protein. Seen here are a few hundred thousand distinct CDR3 sequences, roughly 9.5% observed once, and the top ten hold roughly 3%. This clonotype was seen many times. As yet, its antigen is unknown. Whole-study findings and limits: Shared out-of-frame alpha sequences (those common to twins) showed excess low generation probability. Monozygotic twins shared more out-of-frame TCR alpha than recombination models predicted.

The CDR3 is 13 amino acids. The V segment lost 8 bases and the J segment 4 bases; nucleotides outside the gene matches: 7. Per the germline V gene, CDR1 is ENHRY and CDR2 is SYGVKD. The data were also submitted as part of a second study, on yellow fever vaccine responses in identical twins. That work adds: The T cell response to vaccination in identical twins was reportedly partly convergent and partly personalized.

The sample comprised PBMCs. This chain joins TRBV10-3 and TRBJ1-2, with 7 bases identical to TRBD1. This sequence originates from a woman aged 18-35 years in good health. The CDR3 loop is CAIGGQSLYGYTF. The CDR3 DNA follows: TGTGCCATCGGGGGACAGAGCCTCTATGGCTACACCTTC.